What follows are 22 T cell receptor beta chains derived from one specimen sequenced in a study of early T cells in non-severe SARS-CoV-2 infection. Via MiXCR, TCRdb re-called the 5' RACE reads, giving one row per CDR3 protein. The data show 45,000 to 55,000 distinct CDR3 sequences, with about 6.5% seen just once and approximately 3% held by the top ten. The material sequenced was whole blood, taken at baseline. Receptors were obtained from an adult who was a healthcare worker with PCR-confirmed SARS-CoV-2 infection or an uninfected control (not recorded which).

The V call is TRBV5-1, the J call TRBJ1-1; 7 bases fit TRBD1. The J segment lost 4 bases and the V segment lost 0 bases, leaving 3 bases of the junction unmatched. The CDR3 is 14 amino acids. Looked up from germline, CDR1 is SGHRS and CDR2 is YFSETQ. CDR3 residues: CASSLGRGPTEAFF. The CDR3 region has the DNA TGCGCCAGCAGCTTGGGAAGGGGGCCCACTGAAGCTTTCTTT.

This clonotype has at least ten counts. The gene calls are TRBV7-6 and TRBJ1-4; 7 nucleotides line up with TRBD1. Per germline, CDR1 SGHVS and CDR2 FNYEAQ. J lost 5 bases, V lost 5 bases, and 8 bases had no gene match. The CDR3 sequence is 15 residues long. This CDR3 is CASSRNRGSNEKLFF. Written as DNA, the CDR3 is TGTGCCAGCAGCCGAAACAGGGGATCGAATGAAAAACTGTTTTTT.

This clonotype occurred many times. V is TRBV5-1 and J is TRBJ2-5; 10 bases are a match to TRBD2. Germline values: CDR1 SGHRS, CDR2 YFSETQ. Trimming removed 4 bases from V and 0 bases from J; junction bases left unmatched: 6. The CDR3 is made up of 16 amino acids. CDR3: CASSLSTSGHQETQYF. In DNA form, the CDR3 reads TGCGCCAGCAGCCTGTCGACTAGCGGGCACCAAGAGACCCAGTACTTC.

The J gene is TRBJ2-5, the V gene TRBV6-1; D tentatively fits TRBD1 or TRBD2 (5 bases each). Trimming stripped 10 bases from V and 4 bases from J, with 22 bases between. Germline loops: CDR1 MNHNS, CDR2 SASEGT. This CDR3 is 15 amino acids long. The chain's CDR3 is CATRRGQLIPETQYF. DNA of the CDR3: TGTGCCACCCGACGGGGCCAGCTAATTCCAGAGACCCAGTACTTC.

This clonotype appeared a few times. The DNA for the CDR3 is TGTGCCAGCAGAGGGACTAGCGGGAAAAACATTCAGTACTTC. Translating gives CASRGTSGKNIQYF. The genes are TRBV2 and TRBJ2-4; 12 bases match TRBD2. V shed 6 bases, J shed 4 bases, and the junction held 1 base outside the gene matches. The CDR3 is 14 residues long. The germline CDR1 and CDR2 sequences are SNHLY and FYNNEI.

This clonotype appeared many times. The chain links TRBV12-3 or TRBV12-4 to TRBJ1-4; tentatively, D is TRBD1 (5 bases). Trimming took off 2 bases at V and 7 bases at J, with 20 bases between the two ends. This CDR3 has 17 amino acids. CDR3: CASSLSDRGAHGEKLFF. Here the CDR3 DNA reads TGTGCCAGCAGTTTAAGTGATCGAGGGGCCCATGGTGAAAAACTGTTTTTT.

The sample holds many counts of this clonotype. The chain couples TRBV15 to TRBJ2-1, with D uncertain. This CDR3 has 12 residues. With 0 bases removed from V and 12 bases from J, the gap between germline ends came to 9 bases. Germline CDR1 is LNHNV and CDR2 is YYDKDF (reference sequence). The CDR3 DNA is TGTGCCACCAGCAGAGAATACCACGTGCAGTTCTTC. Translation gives CATSREYHVQFF.

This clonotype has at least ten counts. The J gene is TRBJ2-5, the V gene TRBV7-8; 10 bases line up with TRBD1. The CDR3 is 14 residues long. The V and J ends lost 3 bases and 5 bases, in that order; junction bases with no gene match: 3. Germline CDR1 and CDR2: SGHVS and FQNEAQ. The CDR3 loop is CASSLDRGLETQYF. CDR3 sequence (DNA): TGTGCCAGCAGCTTGGACAGGGGGTTGGAGACCCAGTACTTC.

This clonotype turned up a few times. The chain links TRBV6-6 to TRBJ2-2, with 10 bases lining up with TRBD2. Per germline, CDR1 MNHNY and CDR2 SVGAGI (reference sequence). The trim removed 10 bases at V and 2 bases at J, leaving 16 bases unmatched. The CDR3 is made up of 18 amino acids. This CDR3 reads CATTESRIAGGNTGELFF. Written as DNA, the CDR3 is TGTGCCACCACCGAATCGAGAATAGCGGGGGGAAACACCGGGGAGCTGTTTTTT.

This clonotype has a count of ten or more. The CDR3 coding sequence is TGTGCCAGCAGTGAACTTGTTCAGTACGAGCAGTACTTC. This gives the protein CASSELVQYEQYF. V is TRBV25-1 and J is TRBJ2-7; D is uncertain. The CDR3 is 13 amino acids. Germline V gene lookup returns CDR1 MGHDK and CDR2 SYGVNS. The V end was cut by 2 bases, the J end by 4 bases, with 9 bases between.

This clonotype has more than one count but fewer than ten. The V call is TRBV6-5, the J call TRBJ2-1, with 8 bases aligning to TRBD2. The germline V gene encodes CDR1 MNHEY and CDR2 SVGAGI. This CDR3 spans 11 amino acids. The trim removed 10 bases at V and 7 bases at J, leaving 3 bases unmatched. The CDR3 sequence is CAIGRGNEQFF. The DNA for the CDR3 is TGTGCCATCGGGAGGGGGAATGAGCAGTTCTTC.

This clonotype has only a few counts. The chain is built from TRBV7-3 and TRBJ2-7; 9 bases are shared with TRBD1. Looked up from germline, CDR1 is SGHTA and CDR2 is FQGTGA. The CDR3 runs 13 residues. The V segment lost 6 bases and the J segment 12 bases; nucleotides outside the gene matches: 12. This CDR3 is CASSFDRGSVPYF. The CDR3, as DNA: TGTGCCAGCAGTTTTGACAGGGGGTCTGTTCCGTACTTC.

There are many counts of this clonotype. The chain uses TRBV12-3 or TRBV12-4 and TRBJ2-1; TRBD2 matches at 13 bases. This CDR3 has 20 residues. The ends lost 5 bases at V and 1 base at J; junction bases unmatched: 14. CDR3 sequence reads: CASSAWRTSGGEGSYNEQFF. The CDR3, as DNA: TGTGCCAGCAGTGCATGGAGGACTAGCGGGGGAGAGGGGTCCTACAATGAGCAGTTCTTC.

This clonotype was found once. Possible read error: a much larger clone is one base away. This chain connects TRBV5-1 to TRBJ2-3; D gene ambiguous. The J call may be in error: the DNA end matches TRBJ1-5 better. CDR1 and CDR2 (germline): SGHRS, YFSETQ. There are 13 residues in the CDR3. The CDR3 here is CASSLAGRDTQHF. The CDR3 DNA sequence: TGCGCCAGCAGCTTGGCCGGGAGAGATACGCAGCATTTT.

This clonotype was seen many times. CDR3 DNA sequence: TGTGCCAGCAGCCCCGACCGGTTCCTGGGGGGCACTAATGAAAAACTGTTTTTT. Translation: CASSPDRFLGGTNEKLFF. V is TRBV7-6 and J is TRBJ1-4; maybe TRBD1 (6 bases). CDR1 SGHVS and CDR2 FNYEAQ come from the germline V gene. The V and J ends lost 5 bases and 2 bases respectively, with 21 bases between them. The CDR3 loop spans 18 amino acids.

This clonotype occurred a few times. CDR3 nucleotides: TGTGCCAGCAGTGAAATCGAGGGGCCAGGAGGTTACGAGCAGTACTTC. It is translated as CASSEIEGPGGYEQYF. The chain carries TRBV2 and TRBJ2-7, with D perhaps assigned TRBD1 or TRBD2 (5 bases each). Trimming pared 2 bases from V and 4 bases from J, leaving 18 bases between. CDR3 length: 16 amino acids. The germline V gene has CDR1 SNHLY and CDR2 FYNNEI.

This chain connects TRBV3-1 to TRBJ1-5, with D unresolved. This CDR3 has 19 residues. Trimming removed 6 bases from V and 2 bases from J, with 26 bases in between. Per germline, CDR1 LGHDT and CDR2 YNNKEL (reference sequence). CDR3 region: CASRATISRGPIRNQPQHF. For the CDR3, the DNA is TGTGCCAGCAGAGCGACAATATCTCGTGGGCCGATTCGCAATCAGCCCCAGCATTTT. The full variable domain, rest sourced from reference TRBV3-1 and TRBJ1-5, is DTAVSQTPKYLVTQMGNDKSIKCEQNLGHDTMYWYKQDSKKFLKIMFSYNNKELIINETVPNRFSPKSPDKAHLNLHINSLELGDSAVYFCASRATISRGPIRNQPQHFGDGTRLSIL.

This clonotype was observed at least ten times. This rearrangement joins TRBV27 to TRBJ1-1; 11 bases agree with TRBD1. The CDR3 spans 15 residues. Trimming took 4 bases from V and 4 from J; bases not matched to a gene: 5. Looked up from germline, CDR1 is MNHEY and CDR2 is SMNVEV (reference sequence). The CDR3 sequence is CASSSAGTGGTEAFF. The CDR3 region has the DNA TGTGCCAGCAGTTCAGCCGGGACAGGGGGCACTGAAGCTTTCTTT.

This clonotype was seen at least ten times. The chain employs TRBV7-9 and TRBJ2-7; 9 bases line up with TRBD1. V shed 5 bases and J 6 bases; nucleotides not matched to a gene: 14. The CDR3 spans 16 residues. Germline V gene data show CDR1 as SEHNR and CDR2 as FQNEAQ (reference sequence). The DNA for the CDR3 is TGTGCCAGCAGCCCCTGGCTGGGGACAGGGTATGCCGAGCAGTACTTC. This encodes CASSPWLGTGYAEQYF.

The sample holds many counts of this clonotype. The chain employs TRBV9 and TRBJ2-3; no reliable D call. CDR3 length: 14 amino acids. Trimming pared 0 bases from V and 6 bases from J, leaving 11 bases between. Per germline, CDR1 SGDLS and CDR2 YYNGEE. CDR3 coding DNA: TGTGCCAGCAGCGTAGATGGTAGGGCGGATACGCAGTATTTT. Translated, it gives CASSVDGRADTQYF.

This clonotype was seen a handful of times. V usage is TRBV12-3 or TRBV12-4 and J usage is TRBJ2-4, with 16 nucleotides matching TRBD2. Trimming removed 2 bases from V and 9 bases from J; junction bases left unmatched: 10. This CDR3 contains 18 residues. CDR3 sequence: CASSLSPGLAGGSVIQYF. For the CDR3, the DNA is TGTGCCAGCAGTTTAAGCCCGGGACTAGCGGGGGGGAGCGTCATTCAGTACTTC.

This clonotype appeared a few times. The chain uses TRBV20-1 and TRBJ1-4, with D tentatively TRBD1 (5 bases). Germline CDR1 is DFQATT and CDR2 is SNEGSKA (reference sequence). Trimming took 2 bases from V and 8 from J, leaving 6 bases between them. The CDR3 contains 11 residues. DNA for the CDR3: TGCAGTGCTAGACAGGGAGAAAAACTGTTTTTT. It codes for CSARQGEKLFF.